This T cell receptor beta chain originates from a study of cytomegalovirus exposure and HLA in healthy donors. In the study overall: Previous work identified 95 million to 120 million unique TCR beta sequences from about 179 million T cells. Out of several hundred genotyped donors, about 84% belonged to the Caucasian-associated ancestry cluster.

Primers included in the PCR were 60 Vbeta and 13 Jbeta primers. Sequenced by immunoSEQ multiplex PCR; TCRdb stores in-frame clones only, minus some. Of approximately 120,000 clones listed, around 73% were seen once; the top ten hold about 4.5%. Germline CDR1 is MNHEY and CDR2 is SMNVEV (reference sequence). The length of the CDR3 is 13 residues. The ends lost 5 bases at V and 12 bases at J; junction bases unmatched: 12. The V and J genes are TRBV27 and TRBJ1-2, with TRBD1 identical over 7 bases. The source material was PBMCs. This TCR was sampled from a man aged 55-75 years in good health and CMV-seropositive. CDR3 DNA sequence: TGTGCCAGCAGTCTCGACATCAGGGGGGCGCACACCTTC. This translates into CASSLDIRGAHTF.